These 27 T cell receptor beta chains were all obtained from the same sample, sequenced in a study of T cells after yellow fever vaccination (dated by TCRdb to between 2017 and 2020). The library relied on 5' RACE. Sequenced on an Illumina HiSeq 2500. TCRdb cleaned the public reads at Q25 with fastp, built clones with MiXCR and kept in-frame beta chains. Each entry merges the rows of one CDR3 protein and shows their most common DNA and genes. This sample gives about 580,000 distinct CDR3 sequences in total; less than 20% of them show up just once. In total, the top ten clones hold 15% to 20% of the sample. The treatment or condition label, as the study defines it: live attenuated yellow fever vaccine strain. Sequencing used PBMCs, obtained 5 to 6 days after the first yellow fever vaccination. These TCRs come from a man aged 18 to 35 who received the YFV17D yellow fever vaccine.

To note about this clonotype: This likely comes from a read error, as the CDR3 has no conserved phenylalanine or tryptophan at its end. It is unclear where the CDR3 begins or ends on the DNA, so no DNA is shown, and the CDR3 is as TCRdb lists it. V and J are TRBV15 and TRBJ2-1; the table's D gene call, TRBD1, was not cross checked with the DNA. The CDR3 numbers 13 amino acids, ends counted. The germline V gene has CDR1 LNHNV and CDR2 YYDKDF (reference sequence). Here the CDR3 reads CATSRNPRDTIVI.

This clonotype was detected a few times. This chain links TRBV7-9 with TRBJ1-5; D is unresolved. This CDR3 comprises 13 residues. Trimming left V 5 bases short and J 7 bases short, with 12 bases between. Germline V gene lookup returns CDR1 SEHNR and CDR2 FQNEAQ (reference sequence). The CDR3 protein is CASSPLGFQPQHF. The CDR3 coding sequence is TGTGCCAGCAGCCCGCTCGGGTTCCAGCCCCAGCATTTT.

The rearrangement links TRBV20-1 to TRBJ2-7, with 10 bases identical to TRBD1. J was trimmed by 0 bases and V by 2 bases; bases with no gene match: 4. This CDR3 is 15 amino acids long. The germline CDR1 and CDR2 sequences are DFQATT and SNEGSKA (reference sequence). CDR3 coding DNA: TGCAGTGCTAGACCCGGGACAGGGGCCTCCTACGAGCAGTACGTC. Translated, it gives CSARPGTGASYEQYV.

This clonotype was counted only a few times. V usage is TRBV11-2 and J usage is TRBJ2-2, with 9 bases matching TRBD2. This CDR3 contains 16 residues. CDR1 SGHAT and CDR2 FQNNGV come from the germline V gene. V dropped 7 bases and J dropped 4; count of bases not matched to a gene: 10. The CDR3 DNA follows: TGTGCCAGCATCCATTGGACTAGCGAGATCACCGGGGAGCTGTTTTTT. Translation: CASIHWTSEITGELFF.

The chain links TRBV6-1 to TRBJ1-4; D is possibly TRBD1 (6 bases). Germline CDR1 is MNHNS and CDR2 is SASEGT. V was clipped by 7 bases and J by 3 bases, with 15 bases between them. This CDR3 has 15 amino acids. The CDR3 reads CASKGGNSPNEKLFF. The DNA for the CDR3 is TGTGCCAGCAAGGGGGGTAACAGTCCTAATGAAAAACTGTTTTTT.

This clonotype was found a few times. V usage is TRBV5-1 and J usage is TRBJ2-3; D call uncertain. Trimming pared 4 bases from V and 0 bases from J, leaving 12 bases between. Germline CDR1 is SGHRS and CDR2 is YFSETQ. The CDR3 contains 15 residues. As DNA, the CDR3 is TGCGCCAGCAGCCAAGAAATAATGAGCACAGATACGCAGTATTTT. It is translated as CASSQEIMSTDTQYF.

This clonotype came up a few times. The rearrangement joins TRBV5-6 to TRBJ1-4; D is ambiguous. The CDR3 totals 14 residues. Germline CDR1 is SGHDT and CDR2 is YYEEEE. V gave up 0 bases and J gave up 5 bases, with 8 bases separating them. The CDR3 sequence: CASSLVGRNEKLFF. The CDR3 nucleotides are TGTGCCAGCAGCTTGGTAGGCCGGAATGAAAAACTGTTTTTT.

This clonotype was observed a handful of times. V and J are TRBV5-1 and TRBJ2-3, with TRBD2 matching 12 bases. The junction had 4 bases not matched to a gene; V was cut back by 3 bases and J by 2 bases. In germline, CDR1 is SGHRS, CDR2 YFSETQ. CDR3 length: 16 amino acids. Here the CDR3 DNA reads TGCGCCAGCAGCTCAACTAGCGGGGGGACCACAGATACGCAGTATTTT. Translated, it gives CASSSTSGGTTDTQYF.

There are a few counts of this clonotype. One end of the junction fails to match germline, which may point to a read error. The chain uses TRBV7-7 and TRBJ2-5; D is possibly TRBD2 (6 bases). Looked up from germline, CDR1 is SSHAT and CDR2 is FNYEAQ (reference sequence). CDR3 size: 14 residues. CDR3 protein: CASTPGSGVTTQYF. The CDR3 DNA follows: TGTGCTAGCACCCCGGGGTCGGGGGTGACGACCCAGTACTTC.

The chain links TRBV25-1 to TRBJ1-5; 7 nucleotides match TRBD1. The CDR3 is 22 amino acids. The germline CDR1 and CDR2 sequences are MGHDK and SYGVNS. The J segment lost 5 bases and the V segment lost 5 bases, leaving 30 bases of the junction unmatched. The CDR3 here is CASSPDSISRRYRGLADQPQHF. DNA for the CDR3: TGTGCCAGCAGTCCCGACTCGATCTCGCGGCGTTACAGGGGACTAGCGGATCAGCCCCAGCATTTT. The whole variable domain, filled in from reference TRBV25-1 and TRBJ1-5, reads EADIYQTPRYLVIGTGKKITLECSQTMGHDKMYWYQQDPGMELHLIHYSYGVNSTEKGDLSSESTVSRIRTEHFPLTLESARPSHTSQYLCASSPDSISRRYRGLADQPQHFGDGTRLSIL.

V gene TRBV7-9 combines with J gene TRBJ2-3; tentatively, D is TRBD1 (6 bases). The ends were cut back, 6 bases at V and 0 bases at J, with 10 bases in the middle. From germline, CDR1 is SEHNR and CDR2 FQNEAQ (reference sequence). The CDR3 runs to 14 residues. CDR3 nucleotides: TGTGCCAGCAGGGACAGAGCTAGCACAGATACGCAGTATTTT. It yields the protein CASRDRASTDTQYF.

This chain joins TRBV11-2 and TRBJ2-1; D is undetermined. Trimming took 5 bases from V and 4 from J, leaving 12 bases between them. Germline V gene lookup returns CDR1 SGHAT and CDR2 FQNNGV. The CDR3 contains 14 residues. CDR3 in amino acids: CASSMSPGYNEQFF. DNA of the CDR3: TGTGCCAGCAGCATGAGTCCCGGATACAATGAGCAGTTCTTC. Filled out from reference TRBV11-2 and TRBJ2-1, the complete variable domain reads EAGVAQSPRYKIIEKRQSVAFWCNPISGHATLYWYQQILGQGPKLLIQFQNNGVVDDSQLPKDRFSAERLKGVDSTLKIQPAKLEDSAVYLCASSMSPGYNEQFFGPGTRLTVL.

The chain carries TRBV5-1 and TRBJ2-3, with D tentatively TRBD2 (6 bases). Germline loops: CDR1 SGHRS, CDR2 YFSETQ. V was trimmed by 6 bases and J by 1 base, leaving 15 bases between them. The CDR3 totals 15 residues. The CDR3 sequence: CASIRGSGGTDTQYF. The DNA of the CDR3 is TGCGCCAGCATCCGAGGTAGCGGAGGCACAGATACGCAGTATTTT. The full variable domain, completed using reference TRBV5-1 and TRBJ2-3, is KAGVTQTPRYLIKTRGQQVTLSCSPISGHRSVSWYQQTPGQGLQFLFEYFSETQRNKGNFPGRFSGRQFSNSRSEMNVSTLELGDSALYLCASIRGSGGTDTQYFGPGTRLTVL.

This clonotype was counted a few times. The chain joins TRBV3-1 to TRBJ1-5; D unclear. Germline CDR1 and CDR2: LGHDT and YNNKEL (reference sequence). V lost 4 bases, J lost 1 base, and 5 bases lay in between. CDR3 length: 13 residues. This CDR3 is CASSRMSNQPQHF. CDR3 nucleotide sequence: TGTGCCAGCAGCCGGATGAGCAATCAGCCCCAGCATTTT.

The chain combines TRBV10-2 with TRBJ2-5; D is uncertain. The CDR3 totals 14 residues. Germline loops: CDR1 WSHSY, CDR2 SAAADI. V was pared by 7 bases and J by 5 bases, with 17 bases between. CDR3 sequence reads: CASISPTLGETQYF. CDR3 bases: TGCGCCAGCATATCCCCCACGCTAGGGGAGACCCAGTACTTC.

This clonotype has at least ten counts. The chain couples TRBV6-1 to TRBJ2-4; possible D gene TRBD1, 6 bases. The germline gives CDR1 MNHNS, CDR2 SASEGT. Trimming pared 0 bases from V and 6 bases from J, leaving 18 bases between. This CDR3 is built from 17 residues. CDR3 amino acids: CASSEAIPGTSTNIQYF. As DNA, the CDR3 is TGTGCCAGCAGTGAAGCAATCCCGGGGACATCGACAAACATTCAGTACTTC.

The rearrangement uses TRBV5-4 and TRBJ2-7; 7 positions agree with TRBD1. Trimming took 4 bases from V and 0 from J; bases not matched to a gene: 10. From germline, CDR1 is SGHNT and CDR2 YYREEE (reference sequence). This CDR3 has 16 amino acids. The CDR3 region is CASSQSTGKSSYEQYF. The CDR3 DNA follows: TGTGCCAGCAGCCAATCGACAGGGAAAAGCTCCTACGAGCAGTACTTC.

The genes are TRBV7-3 and TRBJ2-2; 7 nucleotides line up with TRBD2. This CDR3 has 16 amino acids. Per germline, CDR1 SGHTA and CDR2 FQGTGA. The V gene end was trimmed by 4 bases and the J gene end by 7 bases; junction bases not matched to a gene: 12. CDR3 in DNA: TGTGCCAGCAGCTCCGAGAATCGACTAGCCGTCGGGGAGCTGTTTTTT. As protein: CASSSENRLAVGELFF.

Here the CDR3 reads CASSQANLQETQYF. The CDR3 DNA sequence: TGTGCCAGCAGCCAAGCAAATCTCCAAGAGACCCAGTACTTC. The J gene is TRBJ2-5, the V gene TRBV3-1, with D unresolved. The CDR3 runs to 14 residues. Germline CDR1 is LGHDT and CDR2 is YNNKEL (reference sequence). The V end lost 1 base, the J end lost 1 base, and 7 bases lay between the germline ends.

This clonotype was counted only a few times. V is TRBV12-3 or TRBV12-4 and J is TRBJ2-1, with D hard to call. The CDR3 loop spans 12 amino acids. V was cut by 7 bases and J by 7 bases, with 11 bases left in between. The CDR3 spells CASTTRRNEQFF. The DNA for the CDR3 is TGTGCCAGCACCACCCGGCGTAATGAGCAGTTCTTC.

The rearrangement links TRBV6-2 or TRBV6-3 to TRBJ1-1; 7 nucleotides match TRBD1. V shed 2 bases, J shed 0 bases, and the junction held 9 bases outside the gene matches. The CDR3 spans 17 residues. Germline V gives CDR1 MNHEY, CDR2 SVGEGT. For the CDR3, the DNA is TGTGCCAGCAGTTACCCTCACAGGGGACAACTGAACACTGAAGCTTTCTTT. Its protein product is CASSYPHRGQLNTEAFF.

This clonotype was detected many times. This chain links TRBV6-5 with TRBJ2-5, with 7 bases that match TRBD2. This CDR3 region has 13 residues. V gave up 1 base and J gave up 9 bases; unmatched junction bases: 5. CDR1 and CDR2 from the germline V gene are MNHEY and SVGAGI. CDR3: CASSYWGGSSQYF. In DNA form, the CDR3 reads TGTGCCAGCAGTTACTGGGGCGGGAGTTCCCAGTACTTC.

This clonotype turned up a few times. V gene TRBV5-1 combines with J gene TRBJ2-1; TRBD1 is a possible D gene (6 bases). In germline, CDR1 is SGHRS, CDR2 YFSETQ. The germline V and J ends were trimmed by 4 bases and 6 bases, with 14 bases remaining between them. The CDR3 loop spans 14 amino acids. CDR3 sequence: CASSLLDSGNEQFF. The CDR3 bases are TGCGCCAGCAGCCTCCTGGACAGTGGCAATGAGCAGTTCTTC.

The chain employs TRBV7-2 and TRBJ2-5; D remains unclear. The CDR3 sequence is 12 residues long. Between the trimmed V and J ends, which lost 5 bases and 7 bases, there was a span of 11 bases. Germline CDR1 and CDR2: SGHTA and FQGNSA. The CDR3 here is CASSPSPGTQYF. The CDR3 nucleotides read TGTGCCAGCAGCCCCTCCCCGGGGACCCAGTACTTC.

This clonotype was detected many times. The chain joins TRBV3-1 to TRBJ2-3, with D unclear. The CDR3 loop spans 15 amino acids. The V end lost 0 bases, the J end lost 2 bases, and 9 bases lay between the germline ends. Germline CDR1 LGHDT, CDR2 YNNKEL (reference sequence). The CDR3 sequence is CASSQEWKDTDTQYF. The CDR3 DNA sequence: TGTGCCAGCAGCCAAGAGTGGAAGGACACAGATACGCAGTATTTT.

The chain couples TRBV27 to TRBJ2-7; weak D call: TRBD2 (6 bases). This CDR3 comprises 13 residues. Trimming stripped 6 bases from V and 4 bases from J, with 13 bases between. Per the germline V gene, CDR1 is MNHEY and CDR2 is SMNVEV (reference sequence). DNA of the CDR3: TGTGCCAGCAGCCCGGGACTTTTTTACGAGCAGTACGTC. Its translation: CASSPGLFYEQYV.

This clonotype turned up a few times. This chain links TRBV28 with TRBJ2-7; D is possibly TRBD1 (6 bases). In germline, CDR1 is MDHEN, CDR2 SYDVKM. The CDR3 consists of 13 residues. The V and J ends lost 3 bases and 7 bases respectively, with 13 bases between them. CDR3: CASSFRGTEEQYF. The CDR3 coding sequence is TGTGCCAGCAGTTTCAGGGGCACCGAGGAGCAGTACTTC. Filled out from reference TRBV28 and TRBJ2-7, the complete variable domain reads DVKVTQSSRYLVKRTGEKVFLECVQDMDHENMFWYRQDPGLGLRLIYFSYDVKMKEKGDIPEGYSVSREKKERFSLILESASTNQTSMYLCASSFRGTEEQYFGPGTRLTVT.